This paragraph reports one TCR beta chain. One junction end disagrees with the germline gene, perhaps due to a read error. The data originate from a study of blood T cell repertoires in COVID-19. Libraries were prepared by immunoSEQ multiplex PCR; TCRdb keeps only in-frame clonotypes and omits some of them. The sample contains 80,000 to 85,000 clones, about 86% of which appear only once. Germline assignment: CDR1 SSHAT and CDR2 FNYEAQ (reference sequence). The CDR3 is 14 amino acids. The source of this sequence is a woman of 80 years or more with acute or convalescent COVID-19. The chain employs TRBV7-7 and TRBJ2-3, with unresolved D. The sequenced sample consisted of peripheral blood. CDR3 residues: CASSTGTAADTQYF. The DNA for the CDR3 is TGTGCTAGCAGCACTGGCACTGCGGCAGATACGCAGTATTTT.